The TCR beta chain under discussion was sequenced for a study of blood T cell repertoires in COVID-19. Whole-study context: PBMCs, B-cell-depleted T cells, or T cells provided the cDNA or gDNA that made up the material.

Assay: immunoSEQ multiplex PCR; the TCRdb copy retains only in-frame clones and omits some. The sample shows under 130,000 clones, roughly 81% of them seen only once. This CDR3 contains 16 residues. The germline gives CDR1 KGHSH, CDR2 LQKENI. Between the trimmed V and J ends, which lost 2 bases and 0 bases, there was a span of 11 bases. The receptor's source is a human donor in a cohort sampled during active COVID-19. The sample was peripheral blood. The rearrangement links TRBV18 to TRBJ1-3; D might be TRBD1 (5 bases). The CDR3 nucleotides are TGTGCCAGCTCACCAAAGACAGCCTCCTCTGGAAACACCATATATTTT. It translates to CASSPKTASSGNTIYF.